These 8 T cell receptor beta chains came from one sample sequenced in a study of CD8 T cells in ankylosing spondylitis. TCRdb itself ran the 5' RACE reads through MiXCR, one entry per CDR3 protein. The sample has approximately 35,000 distinct CDR3 sequences; around 15% are singletons. The sequenced sample consisted of synovial fluid, either unsorted or a sorted T cell fraction (not recorded which). These receptors came from a male donor with ankylosing spondylitis.

J is TRBJ2-7 and V is TRBV27; tentatively, D is TRBD2 (6 bases). V shed 3 bases and J shed 2 bases, with 17 bases lying between them. The CDR3 consists of 16 residues. The germline gives CDR1 MNHEY, CDR2 SMNVEV (reference sequence). For the CDR3, the DNA is TGTGCCAGCAGTTTTACCCAGACTTGGGGGGCCTACGAGCAGTACTTC. As protein: CASSFTQTWGAYEQYF.

The sample holds many counts of this clonotype. This chain connects TRBV7-9 to TRBJ1-5, with 8 bases that match TRBD1. The length of the CDR3 is 15 residues. The junction had 5 bases not matched to a gene; V was cut back by 5 bases and J by 2 bases. Per germline, CDR1 SEHNR and CDR2 FQNEAQ (reference sequence). CDR3 sequence: CASSPQGAGNQPQHF. The CDR3 bases are TGTGCCAGCAGCCCCCAGGGGGCGGGCAATCAGCCCCAGCATTTT.

This chain joins TRBV9 and TRBJ2-2; D gene uncertain. The germline V and J ends were trimmed by 0 bases and 4 bases, with 7 bases remaining between them. This CDR3 has 14 residues. CDR1 and CDR2 from the germline V gene are SGDLS and YYNGEE. The CDR3: CASSVGMGTGELFF. The CDR3 DNA follows: TGTGCCAGCAGCGTAGGAATGGGCACCGGGGAGCTGTTTTTT.

Within the sample, this clonotype is large. This sequence joins TRBV7-3 and TRBJ2-2; 11 nucleotides line up with TRBD1. The CDR3 is made up of 14 amino acids. Germline V lookup: CDR1 SGHTA, CDR2 FQGTGA. Germline trimming cut 4 bases from V and 7 bases from J; bases unmatched to any gene: 2. The CDR3 is CASSSGQGVGELFF. The CDR3 nucleotides are TGTGCCAGCAGCTCGGGACAGGGGGTCGGGGAGCTGTTTTTT.

The chain links TRBV29-1 to TRBJ2-1; D gene unclear. Germline V lookup: CDR1 SQVTM, CDR2 ANQGSEA. There are 16 residues in the CDR3. V dropped 0 bases and J dropped 2 bases, with 14 bases sitting between them. In DNA form, the CDR3 reads TGCAGCGTTGAAGATCAGTACAGACAAGCCTACAATGAGCAGTTCTTC. The encoded protein is CSVEDQYRQAYNEQFF.

The chain recombines TRBV3-1 with TRBJ2-2; D gene uncertain. This CDR3 has 12 amino acids. The V end lost 5 bases, the J end lost 6 bases, and 7 bases lay between the germline ends. Germline assignment: CDR1 LGHDT and CDR2 YNNKEL (reference sequence). The CDR3 DNA is TGTGCCAGCAGCATCGCGTCCGGGGAGCTGTTTTTT. Translated: CASSIASGELFF.

This clonotype was seen only once. The chain couples TRBV19 to TRBJ2-7, with 7 bases aligning to TRBD2. CDR1 is LNHDA and CDR2 is SQIVND in the germline V gene (reference sequence). This CDR3 region has 13 residues. V lost 7 bases and J lost 4; bases outside the gene matches: 7. The CDR3 nucleotides are TGTGCCAGTAAGGAGCGGGGAGAATACGAGCAGTACTTC. This translates into CASKERGEYEQYF.

This rearrangement joins TRBV9 to TRBJ1-4; D is perhaps TRBD1 (6 bases). Germline CDR1 reads SGDLS; CDR2 reads YYNGEE. Trimming took off 3 bases at V and 6 bases at J, with 15 bases between the two ends. The CDR3 has 15 residues. This chain's CDR3 is CASSAGGGSYEKLFF. CDR3 nucleotide sequence: TGTGCCAGCAGCGCGGGGGGGGGCTCCTATGAAAAACTGTTTTTT.